This T cell receptor (beta chain) came from a study of T cell repertoires in cytomegalovirus infection. CDR1 SGHTA and CDR2 FQGNSA come from the germline V gene. The CDR3 is 14 amino acids. With 2 bases removed from V and 5 bases from J, the gap between germline ends came to 13 bases. This clonotype was seen many times. One entry per CDR3 protein, called by TCRdb with MiXCR from the reads. This table holds about 440,000 distinct CDR3 sequences, 25% to 40% found once. The clonotype was recovered from a human donor in good health (CMV status not recorded). Some clones in this sample may be carry-over from other donors' samples. V and J are TRBV7-2 and TRBJ2-7; D not certain. The specimen was PBMCs. In DNA form, the CDR3 reads TGTGCCAGCAGCTTAAGGGCCACCACGGACGAGCAGTACTTC. Amino acids: CASSLRATTDEQYF. Based on the CDR3 plus reference TRBV7-2 and TRBJ2-7, the full variable domain is GAGVSQSPSNKVTEKGKDVELRCDPISGHTALYWYRQSLGQGLEFLIYFQGNSAPDKSGLPSDRFSAERTGGSVSTLTIQRTQQEDSAVYLCASSLRATTDEQYFGPGTRLTVT.